This entry lists 27 T cell receptor beta chains sequenced from one sample in a study of blood T cell repertoires in COVID-19. The method was immunoSEQ multiplex PCR; TCRdb's version includes in-frame clones alone and lacks a portion of them. The repertoire consists of tens of thousands of clones, with about 91% occurring once and the leading ten covering approximately 6%. The source material was peripheral blood. All receptors come from a woman aged 80 or over with acute or convalescent COVID-19.

The gene calls are TRBV7-2 and TRBJ2-1; 11 positions agree with TRBD2. CDR1 SGHTA and CDR2 FQGNSA come from the germline V gene. The length of the CDR3 is 16 residues. Trimming took 5 bases from V and 8 from J; bases not matched to a gene: 11. CDR3 sequence: CASSIQLAGAFDEQFF. The CDR3 coding sequence is TGTGCCAGCAGCATCCAACTAGCGGGGGCTTTCGATGAGCAGTTCTTC.

The chain employs TRBV14 and TRBJ2-7, with D maybe TRBD2 (5 bases). The CDR3 runs 13 residues. Germline V gene data show CDR1 as SGHDN and CDR2 as FVKESK. V lost 2 bases, J lost 2 bases, and 7 bases lay in between. The CDR3 region has the DNA TGTGCCAGCAGCCAAAGCGGACCCTACGAGCAGTACTTC. Its translation is CASSQSGPYEQYF.

V and J are TRBV5-1 and TRBJ1-2; D is perhaps TRBD1 (6 bases). Germline V lookup: CDR1 SGHRS, CDR2 YFSETQ. The CDR3 extends over 16 amino acids. Trimming left V 0 bases short and J 0 bases short, with 12 bases between. CDR3 bases: TGCGCCAGCAGCTTGGTTACAGGGACTACTAACTATGGCTACACCTTC. Protein sequence: CASSLVTGTTNYGYTF.

The rearrangement links TRBV14 to TRBJ2-1, with TRBD1 as a possible D gene (6 bases). V was shortened by 3 bases and J by 5 bases, with 26 bases between the two germline ends. The CDR3 runs 19 residues. Per germline, CDR1 SGHDN and CDR2 FVKESK. The CDR3 nucleotides are TGTGCCAGCAGCCACCCTAGAAAGGGACAACCGTGGGGACACAATGAGCAGTTCTTC. It codes for CASSHPRKGQPWGHNEQFF. The full variable domain, its missing parts supplied by reference TRBV14 and TRBJ2-1, is EAGVTQFPSHSVIEKGQTVTLRCDPISGHDNLYWYRRVMGKEIKFLLHFVKESKQDESGMPNNRFLAERTGGTYSTLKVQPAELEDSGVYFCASSHPRKGQPWGHNEQFFGPGTRLTVL.

The chain is built from TRBV5-8 and TRBJ1-4, with TRBD1 matching over 7 bases. Germline CDR1 is SGHTS and CDR2 is YDEGEE. V lost 6 bases to trimming and J lost 8 bases; unmatched junction nucleotides: 7. There are 13 residues in the CDR3. The CDR3 bases are TGTGCCAGCACTTGGACAGGTCGAGAAAAACTGTTTTTT. Translating gives CASTWTGREKLFF.

The chain is built from TRBV7-2 and TRBJ2-1; 8 nucleotides agree with TRBD2. CDR1 is SGHTA, CDR2 FQGNSA, per germline. There are 15 residues in the CDR3. V dropped 5 bases and J dropped 2; count of bases not matched to a gene: 5. The CDR3 sequence: CASSAAGGPYNEQFF. CDR3 nucleotides: TGTGCCAGCAGCGCCGCGGGGGGCCCCTACAATGAGCAGTTCTTC.

V usage is TRBV11-3 and J usage is TRBJ2-1, with 11 nucleotides matching TRBD2. The V gene end was trimmed by 0 bases and the J gene end by 8 bases; junction bases not matched to a gene: 6. The V gene's germline CDR1 is SGHNT and CDR2 YENEEA. The CDR3 is made up of 16 amino acids. The CDR3 DNA sequence: TGTGCCAGCAGCTTAGAGGGGACTAGCGGTTTCGATGAGCAGTTCTTC. It is translated as CASSLEGTSGFDEQFF.

The chain joins TRBV19 to TRBJ1-1; 7 bases match TRBD1. This CDR3 is built from 16 residues. V was clipped by 7 bases and J by 0 bases; unmatched bases: 11. CDR1 is LNHDA, CDR2 SQIVND, per germline (reference sequence). In DNA, the CDR3 is TGTGCCAGTAACAGGGGACTCAGCTACATGAACACTGAAGCTTTCTTT. Translation gives CASNRGLSYMNTEAFF.

This clone has only a few counts. The chain recombines TRBV10-3 with TRBJ2-7; 7 nucleotides line up with TRBD1. Germline V lookup: CDR1 ENHRY, CDR2 SYGVKD. The trim removed 3 bases at V and 2 bases at J, leaving 4 bases unmatched. There are 14 residues in the CDR3. DNA of the CDR3: TGTGCCATCAGTGATGAGACAGGGACCTACGAGCAGTACTTC. This codes for CAISDETGTYEQYF.

V usage is TRBV18 and J usage is TRBJ1-4, with 7 positions matching TRBD1. V shed 8 bases, J shed 2 bases, and the junction held 2 bases outside the gene matches. Per the germline V gene, CDR1 is KGHSH and CDR2 is LQKENI. CDR3 length equals 13 residues. The CDR3 DNA reads as TGTGCCAGCATGGGACAGACTAATGAAAAACTGTTTTTT. As protein: CASMGQTNEKLFF.

J is TRBJ2-5 and V is TRBV7-2, with D possibly matching TRBD2 (6 bases). V was shortened by 5 bases and J by 5 bases, with 18 bases between the two germline ends. The V gene's germline CDR1 is SGHTA and CDR2 FQGNSA. The CDR3 runs 15 residues. In nucleotides, the CDR3 is TGTGCCAGCAGCCCCCCCGGGACTCCCAGGGAGACCCAGTACTTC. Residues: CASSPPGTPRETQYF. Drawing the rest from reference TRBV7-2 and TRBJ2-5, the complete variable domain is GAGVSQSPSNKVTEKGKDVELRCDPISGHTALYWYRQSLGQGLEFLIYFQGNSAPDKSGLPSDRFSAERTGGSVSTLTIQRTQQEDSAVYLCASSPPGTPRETQYFGPGTRLLVL.

The chain combines TRBV30 with TRBJ2-3, with unresolved D. Germline V gene lookup returns CDR1 GTSNPN and CDR2 SVGIG (reference sequence). V dropped 2 bases and J dropped 12 bases, with 18 bases sitting between them. The CDR3 spans 13 residues. This chain's CDR3 is CAWSPEGERPQYF. In DNA, the CDR3 is TGTGCCTGGAGTCCGGAAGGAGAACGACCCCAGTATTTT.

The genes are TRBV30 and TRBJ2-5, with 9 bases that match TRBD1. Unmatched junction bases numbered 7, after V lost 3 bases and J lost 2 bases. The CDR3 contains 15 residues. Looked up from germline, CDR1 is GTSNPN and CDR2 is SVGIG (reference sequence). The chain's CDR3 is CAWSLGQGTQETQYF. The CDR3, as DNA: TGTGCCTGGAGCCTAGGACAGGGGACACAAGAGACCCAGTACTTC.

There are a few counts of this clone. CDR3 amino acids: CASSIGTGRNSNQPQHF. CDR3 DNA sequence: TGTGCCAGTAGTATCGGGACAGGAAGGAATAGCAATCAGCCCCAGCATTTT. The chain couples TRBV19 to TRBJ1-5; 8 nucleotides agree with TRBD1. The CDR3 contains 17 residues. Germline V gene sequence: CDR1 LNHDA, CDR2 SQIVND (reference sequence). V dropped 3 bases and J dropped 0; count of bases not matched to a gene: 7.

This clone was observed once. This chain uses TRBV20-1 with TRBJ2-3; D is possibly TRBD2 (6 bases). Deletions cut 6 bases from V and 7 bases from J, with 11 bases between. Germline lookup yields CDR1 DFQATT and CDR2 SNEGSKA (reference sequence). The CDR3 has 11 amino acids. The CDR3 is CSAGGRNTQYF. CDR3 coding DNA: TGCAGTGCGGGGGGACGAAATACGCAGTATTTT.

V and J are TRBV11-2 and TRBJ2-7; TRBD1 matches 10 bases. CDR1 is SGHAT, CDR2 FQNNGV, per germline. This CDR3 is built from 14 residues. The V and J ends lost 6 bases and 2 bases, in that order; junction bases with no gene match: 4. The CDR3 here is CASRDRGSAYEQYF. The DNA for the CDR3 is TGTGCCAGCAGGGACAGGGGGTCTGCCTACGAGCAGTACTTC.

CDR3 DNA: TGTGCCAGTAGCCCGCAGGCGGATACGCAGTATTTT. This encodes CASSPQADTQYF. The V call is TRBV19, the J call TRBJ2-3; D not resolved. The V end lost 6 bases, the J end lost 6 bases, and 10 bases lay between the germline ends. The CDR3 runs to 12 residues. CDR1 and CDR2 (germline): LNHDA, SQIVND (reference sequence).

V and J are TRBV9 and TRBJ1-2, with TRBD1 matching 8 bases. The CDR3 runs 14 residues. The germline V gene encodes CDR1 SGDLS and CDR2 YYNGEE. Losses at the gene ends were 4 bases for V and 3 bases for J; bases not matched to a gene: 5. CDR3 sequence reads: CASSPTRGHYGYTF. The CDR3 DNA reads TGTGCCAGCAGCCCAACCAGGGGGCACTATGGCTACACCTTC.

The sample holds a few counts of this clone. V usage is TRBV5-4 and J usage is TRBJ1-2; D might be TRBD1 (5 bases). The V gene's germline CDR1 is SGHNT and CDR2 YYREEE (reference sequence). CDR3 length: 13 amino acids. The V and J ends lost 2 bases and 7 bases respectively, with 12 bases between them. The CDR3 region is CASSFQGFRGYTF. As DNA, the CDR3 is TGTGCCAGCAGCTTTCAGGGTTTTCGTGGCTACACCTTC.

The chain carries TRBV3-1 (or the pseudogene TRBV3-2) and TRBJ1-4; D may be TRBD1 (6 bases). The germline CDR1 and CDR2 sequences are LGHDT and YNNKEL (reference sequence). V was clipped by 4 bases and J by 4 bases, with 16 bases between them. The CDR3 consists of 16 residues. The CDR3 DNA reads TGTGCCAGCAGCCCACTCCCAGGGGCCGGTAATGAAAAACTGTTTTTT. This translates into CASSPLPGAGNEKLFF.

The V call is TRBV5-1, the J call TRBJ1-6, with 10 nucleotides matching TRBD1. CDR1 and CDR2 (germline): SGHRS, YFSETQ. The CDR3 spans 15 residues. V lost 0 bases to trimming and J lost 8 bases; unmatched junction nucleotides: 2. The CDR3 sequence: CASSLEGTGDSPLHF. The CDR3 DNA reads as TGCGCCAGCAGCTTGGAGGGGACAGGGGATTCACCCCTCCACTTT.

This clone was seen just once. Here the CDR3 reads CASSLTLNRLLNQETQYF. As DNA, the CDR3 is TGTGCCAGCAGCTTAACCCTCAACCGCTTACTCAACCAAGAGACCCAGTACTTC. V and J are TRBV11-2 and TRBJ2-5; no definite D call. The V end was cut by 2 bases, the J end by 0 bases, with 19 bases between. The CDR3 totals 18 residues. CDR1 is SGHAT and CDR2 is FQNNGV in the germline V gene.

This chain connects TRBV29-1 to TRBJ2-5; maybe TRBD1 (8 bases). The V gene's germline CDR1 is SQVTM and CDR2 ANQGSEA. There are 13 residues in the CDR3. V was pared by 7 bases and J by 5 bases, with 17 bases between. As DNA, the CDR3 is TGCAGCGCCGGGGGGAGACAGGGGGAGACCCAGTACTTC. Protein sequence: CSAGGRQGETQYF. The whole variable domain, filled in from reference TRBV29-1 and TRBJ2-5, reads SAVISQKPSRDICQRGTSLTIQCQVDSQVTMMFWYRQQPGQSLTLIATANQGSEATYESGFVIDKFPISRPNLTFSTLTVSNMSPEDSSIYLCSAGGRQGETQYFGPGTRLLVL.

The chain carries TRBV30 and TRBJ1-1, with D uncertain. The CDR3 loop spans 14 amino acids. Between the trimmed V and J ends, which lost 2 bases and 5 bases, there was a span of 15 bases. Germline V gene data show CDR1 as GTSNPN and CDR2 as SVGIG (reference sequence). CDR3 protein: CAWSPTMSGTEAFF. The CDR3 nucleotides are TGTGCCTGGAGTCCTACGATGTCGGGTACTGAAGCTTTCTTT.

This sequence joins TRBV5-6 and TRBJ2-1; D is ambiguous. V dropped 0 bases and J dropped 2 bases, with 9 bases sitting between them. This CDR3 comprises 15 residues. CDR1 SGHDT and CDR2 YYEEEE come from the germline V gene. The CDR3 here is CASSLALLAYNEQFF. The CDR3, as DNA: TGTGCCAGCAGCTTGGCCCTTCTAGCCTACAATGAGCAGTTCTTC.

V gene TRBV5-4 combines with J gene TRBJ1-2, with D possibly TRBD1 on 6 matching bases. Germline CDR1 is SGHNT and CDR2 is YYREEE (reference sequence). The CDR3 runs 14 residues. The V and J ends lost 2 bases and 5 bases respectively, with 13 bases between them. The CDR3 region has the DNA TGTGCCAGCAGCTTACAGGGATCATTTTATGGCTACACCTTC. Its protein product is CASSLQGSFYGYTF. The full variable domain, its missing parts supplied by reference TRBV5-4 and TRBJ1-2, is ETGVTQSPTHLIKTRGQQVTLRCSSQSGHNTVSWYQQALGQGPQFIFQYYREEENGRGNFPPRFSGLQFPNYSSELNVNALELDDSALYLCASSLQGSFYGYTFGSGTRLTVV.

The chain joins TRBV3-1 (or the pseudogene TRBV3-2) to TRBJ2-5; the match to TRBD2 covers 8 bases. V lost 3 bases, J lost 10 bases, and 4 bases stayed unmatched. CDR3 length: 12 amino acids. Germline values: CDR1 LGHDT, CDR2 YNNKEL (reference sequence). The CDR3 region has the DNA TGTGCCAGCAGCCAGGAGCGGGGGATCCAGTACTTC. Translating gives CASSQERGIQYF.